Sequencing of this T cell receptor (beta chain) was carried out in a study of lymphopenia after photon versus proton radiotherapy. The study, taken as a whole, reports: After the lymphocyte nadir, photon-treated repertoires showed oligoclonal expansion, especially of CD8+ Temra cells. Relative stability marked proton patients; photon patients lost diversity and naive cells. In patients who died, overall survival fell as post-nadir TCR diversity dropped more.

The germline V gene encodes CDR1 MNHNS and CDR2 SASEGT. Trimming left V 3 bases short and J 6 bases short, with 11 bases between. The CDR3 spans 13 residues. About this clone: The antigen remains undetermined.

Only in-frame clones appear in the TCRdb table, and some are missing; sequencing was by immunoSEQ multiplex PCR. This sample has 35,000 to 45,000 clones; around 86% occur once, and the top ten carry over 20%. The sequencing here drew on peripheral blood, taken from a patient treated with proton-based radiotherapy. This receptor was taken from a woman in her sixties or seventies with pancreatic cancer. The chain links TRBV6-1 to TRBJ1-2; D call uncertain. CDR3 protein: CASSDLSVDGYTF. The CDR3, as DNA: TGTGCCAGCAGTGACCTCTCCGTGGATGGCTACACCTTC.